This TCR beta chain emerged from a study of blood T cells in healthy people across ages. Next came a second PCR, run for about 7 to 12 cycles, which used a sample-barcoded 5' primer along with a J-beta primer mix. TCRdb re-analysed the 5' RACE reads in MiXCR, keeping a single row per CDR3 protein. The sample records 1.5 million to 2 million distinct CDR3 sequences, about 50% being singletons. J lost 3 bases, V lost 3 bases, and 11 bases had no gene match. Germline V gives CDR1 SGHTA, CDR2 FQGTGA. The CDR3 is 17 residues long. This clonotype was seen more than once but under ten times. The V gene is TRBV7-3, the J gene TRBJ2-3; TRBD1 agrees at 8 bases. This sequence originates from a woman in her forties in good health. The specimen sequenced was blood. CDR3 sequence: CASSFSGQGATTDTQYF. DNA for the CDR3: TGTGCCAGCAGCTTCTCAGGGCAGGGGGCCACTACAGATACGCAGTATTTT.